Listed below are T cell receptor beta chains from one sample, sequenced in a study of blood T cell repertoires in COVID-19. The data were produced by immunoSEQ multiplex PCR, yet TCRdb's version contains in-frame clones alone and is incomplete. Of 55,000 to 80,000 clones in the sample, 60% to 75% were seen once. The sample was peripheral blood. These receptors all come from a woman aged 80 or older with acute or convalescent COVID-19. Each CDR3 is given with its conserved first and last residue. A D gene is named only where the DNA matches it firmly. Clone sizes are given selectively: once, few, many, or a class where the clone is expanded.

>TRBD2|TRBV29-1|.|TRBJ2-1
CSVGVAGYNEQFF
TGCAGCGTTGGAGTAGCGGGGTACAATGAGCAGTTCTTC
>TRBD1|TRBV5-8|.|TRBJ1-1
CASSRGQPNTEAFF
TGTGCCAGCAGCAGGGGACAGCCGAACACTGAAGCTTTCTTT
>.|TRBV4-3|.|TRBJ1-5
CASSQDFGGFGNQPQHF
TGCGCCAGCAGCCAAGATTTCGGGGGGTTCGGCAATCAGCCCCAGCATTTT
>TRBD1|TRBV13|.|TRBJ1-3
CASSLRGPTGGTIYF
TGTGCCAGCAGCTTAAGGGGTCCCACAGGGGGCACCATATATTTT
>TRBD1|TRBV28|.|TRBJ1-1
CASEDRGIMGNTEAFF
TGTGCCAGTGAAGACAGGGGAATAATGGGGAACACTGAAGCTTTCTTT
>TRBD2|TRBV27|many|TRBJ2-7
CASSPRPGLADSSYEQYF
TGTGCCAGCAGCCCACGACCGGGACTAGCGGATAGCTCCTACGAGCAGTACTTC
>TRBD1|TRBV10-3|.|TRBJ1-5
CATQGAGQPQHF
TGTGCCACCCAGGGGGCAGGTCAGCCCCAGCATTTT
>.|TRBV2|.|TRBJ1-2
CASRQGDYGYTF
TGTGCCAGCAGACAGGGTGACTATGGCTACACCTTC
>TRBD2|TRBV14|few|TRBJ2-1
CASSQVVTSGSVGDEQFF
TGTGCCAGCAGCCAAGTAGTAACTAGCGGGAGTGTTGGGGATGAGCAGTTCTTC
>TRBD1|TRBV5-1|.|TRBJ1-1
CASTSQGAVTEAFF
TGCGCCAGCACTAGCCAGGGGGCGGTCACTGAAGCTTTCTTT
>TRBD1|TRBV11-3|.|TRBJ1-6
CASSSRDRINSPLHF
TGTGCCAGCAGCTCCAGGGACAGAATTAATTCACCCCTCCACTTT
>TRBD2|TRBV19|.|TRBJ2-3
CASSRTSGGLSTDTQYF
TGTGCCAGTAGTCGGACTAGCGGAGGGCTTAGCACAGATACGCAGTATTTT
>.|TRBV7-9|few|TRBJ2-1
CASSLTSGTSSDEQFF
TGTGCCAGCAGCTTAACCTCGGGGACAAGTAGCGATGAGCAGTTCTTC
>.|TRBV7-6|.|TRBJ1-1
CASSLANRVRFYLMNTEAFF
TGTGCCAGCAGCTTAGCCAACAGGGTGCGATTCTACCTAATGAACACTGAAGCTTTCTTT
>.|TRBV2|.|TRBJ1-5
CASSEQAYSNQPQHF
TGTGCCAGCAGTGAACAGGCCTATAGCAATCAGCCCCAGCATTTT
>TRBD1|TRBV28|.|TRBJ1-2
CASSRSGTAAYGYTF
TGTGCCAGCAGTCGATCCGGGACAGCCGCCTATGGCTACACCTTC
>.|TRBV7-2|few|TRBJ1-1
CASSLERWTEAFF
TGTGCCAGCAGCTTAGAGAGATGGACTGAAGCTTTCTTT
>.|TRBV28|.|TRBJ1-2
CASSAPRVSYGYTF
TGTGCCAGCAGCGCCCCGAGGGTCAGCTATGGCTACACCTTC
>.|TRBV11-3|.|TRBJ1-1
CASSRRVQNTEAFF
TGTGCCAGCAGCCGGAGGGTCCAGAACACTGAAGCTTTCTTT
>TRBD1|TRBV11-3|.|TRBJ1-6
CASSLGGQVNSPLHF
TGTGCCAGCAGCTTAGGAGGACAGGTTAATTCACCCCTCCACTTT
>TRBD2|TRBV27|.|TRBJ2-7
CARLKRTSLYEQYF
TGTGCCAGATTAAAGAGGACTAGTCTCTACGAGCAGTACTTC
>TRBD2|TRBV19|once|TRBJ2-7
CASSSGTSGGGNEQYF
TGTGCCAGTAGTTCAGGGACTAGCGGGGGGGGGAACGAGCAGTACTTC
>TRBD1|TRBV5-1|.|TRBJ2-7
CASSLGRDRVREQYF
TGCGCCAGCAGCTTGGGACGAGACAGGGTTCGTGAGCAGTACTTC
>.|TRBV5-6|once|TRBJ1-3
CASSERQSTGNTIYF
TGTGCCAGCAGCGAACGACAGAGTACTGGAAACACCATATATTTT
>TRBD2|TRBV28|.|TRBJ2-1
CASSTLQGLAGVDYNEQFF
TGTGCCAGCAGTACACTCCAAGGACTAGCGGGAGTTGACTACAATGAGCAGTTCTTC
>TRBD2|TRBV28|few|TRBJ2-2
CASSAPSGTFTGELFF
TGTGCCAGCAGTGCCCCTAGCGGGACTTTCACCGGGGAGCTGTTTTTT
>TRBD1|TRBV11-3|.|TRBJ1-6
CASSTGTVNSPLHF
TGTGCCAGCAGCACGGGGACAGTGAATTCACCCCTCCACTTT
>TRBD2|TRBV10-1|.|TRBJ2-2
CASSPSGNTGELFF
TGCGCCAGCAGTCCTAGCGGGAACACCGGGGAGCTGTTTTTT
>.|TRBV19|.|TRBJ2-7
CASSIGVSREQYF
TGTGCCAGTAGTATCGGGGTATCGAGAGAGCAGTACTTC
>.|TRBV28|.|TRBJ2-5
CASSQQGRKETQYF
TGTGCCAGCAGTCAGCAGGGAAGGAAGGAGACCCAGTACTTC
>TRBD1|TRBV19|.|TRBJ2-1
CASSTGQPGEQFF
TGTGCCAGTAGTACGGGACAGCCTGGGGAGCAGTTCTTC
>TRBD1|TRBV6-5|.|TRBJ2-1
CASSLGQGGYNEQFF
TGTGCCAGCAGCCTTGGACAGGGGGGCTACAATGAGCAGTTCTTC
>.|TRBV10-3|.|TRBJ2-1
CAISKIGTLEGNEQFF
TGTGCCATCAGCAAAATAGGGACCTTGGAGGGGAATGAGCAGTTCTTC
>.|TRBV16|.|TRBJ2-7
CASSQFGRGYEQYF
TGTGCCAGCAGCCAATTTGGCAGGGGTTACGAGCAGTACTTC
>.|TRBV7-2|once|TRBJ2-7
CASSLARIRMDYEQYF
TGTGCCAGCAGCTTAGCCAGGATTAGAATGGACTACGAGCAGTACTTC
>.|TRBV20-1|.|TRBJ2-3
CSARAGDTQYF
TGCAGTGCTAGAGCGGGAGATACGCAGTATTTT
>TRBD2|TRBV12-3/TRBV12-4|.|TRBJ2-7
CASTGLAGREYF
TGTGCCAGCACCGGACTAGCGGGACGAGAGTACTTC
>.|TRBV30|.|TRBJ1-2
CAWSGGGYGYTF
TGTGCCTGGAGTGGGGGAGGCTATGGCTACACCTTC
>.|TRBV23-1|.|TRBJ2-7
CASSQRNRVKHYEQYF
TGCGCCAGCAGTCAAAGGAACAGGGTGAAACACTACGAGCAGTACTTC
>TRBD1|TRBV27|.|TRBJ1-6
CASSDRGYSPLHF
TGTGCCAGCAGCGACAGGGGCTATTCACCCCTCCACTTT
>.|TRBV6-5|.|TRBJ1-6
CASSYSRSSYNSPLHF
TGTGCCAGCAGTTACTCGAGGAGCTCCTATAATTCACCCCTCCACTTT
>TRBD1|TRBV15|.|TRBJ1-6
CATSTGTAYNSPLHF
TGTGCCACCAGCACAGGGACAGCTTATAATTCACCCCTCCACTTT
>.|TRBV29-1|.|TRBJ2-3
CSVVGYAGPTDTQYF
TGCAGCGTTGTAGGATATGCGGGACCCACAGATACGCAGTATTTT
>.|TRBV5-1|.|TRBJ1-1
CASSIRRGNEAFF
TGCGCCAGCAGCATCCGACGGGGGAATGAAGCTTTCTTT
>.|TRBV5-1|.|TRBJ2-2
CASSLWSSGHSGELFF
TGCGCCAGCAGCTTGTGGTCGAGCGGGCATTCCGGGGAGCTGTTTTTT
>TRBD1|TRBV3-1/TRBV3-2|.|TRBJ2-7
CASSPRDRGNEQYF
TGTGCCAGCAGCCCCCGGGACAGGGGGAACGAGCAGTACTTC
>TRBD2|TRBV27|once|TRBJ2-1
CASNPGLANKNEQFF
TGTGCCAGCAACCCAGGACTAGCGAACAAAAATGAGCAGTTCTTC
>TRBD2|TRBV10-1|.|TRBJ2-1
CASSDIGSGRARNEQFF
TGCGCCAGCAGTGATATCGGCAGCGGGAGGGCCCGCAATGAGCAGTTCTTC
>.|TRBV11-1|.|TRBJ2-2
CASSHGPEAGELFF
TGTGCCAGCAGTCACGGCCCTGAGGCCGGGGAGCTGTTTTTT
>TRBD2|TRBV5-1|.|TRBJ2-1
CASSSRTSGTRTGYNEQFF
TGCGCCAGCAGCAGCCGGACTAGCGGGACTCGAACGGGCTACAATGAGCAGTTCTTC
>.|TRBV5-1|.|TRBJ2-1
CASSLAFGRANNEQFF
TGCGCCAGCAGCTTGGCCTTCGGGCGGGCCAACAATGAGCAGTTCTTC
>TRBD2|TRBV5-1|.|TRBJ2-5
CASSPTSDPETQYF
TGCGCCAGCAGTCCTACTAGCGATCCAGAGACCCAGTACTTC
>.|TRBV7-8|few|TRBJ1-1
CASRVVGRADTEAFF
TGTGCCAGCCGAGTAGTAGGGAGGGCAGACACTGAAGCTTTCTTT
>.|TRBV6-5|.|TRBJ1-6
CASSYRQGRSPLHF
TGTGCCAGCAGTTACAGGCAGGGTCGCTCACCCCTCCACTTT
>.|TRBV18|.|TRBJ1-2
CASSPRELSYTF
TGTGCCAGCTCCCCCCGGGAGCTATCCTACACCTTC